These 20 T cell receptor beta chains came from one sample sequenced in a study of T cell responses to AZD1222 COVID-19 vaccine. Measured with immunoSEQ multiplex PCR; TCRdb has only the in-frame clones, and not every one. The table shows approximately 110,000 clones, with roughly 89% occurring only once. The material was peripheral blood, obtained on day 0 of AZD1222 vaccination. These receptors were taken from an adult in good health.

The CDR3 DNA sequence: TGTGCCAGCAGCCAACCTAACCGAACTAGCACAGATACGCAGTATTTT. Its translation: CASSQPNRTSTDTQYF. The chain combines TRBV4-2 with TRBJ2-3, with D unclear. Germline values: CDR1 LGHNA, CDR2 YNFKEQ. The CDR3 covers 16 residues. Trimming took off 2 bases at V and 0 bases at J, with 12 bases between the two ends.

This clone was observed a few times. The chain recombines TRBV27 with TRBJ1-5, with D tentatively TRBD1 (5 bases). Deletions cut 2 bases from V and 6 bases from J, with 14 bases between. Germline CDR1 and CDR2: MNHEY and SMNVEV (reference sequence). This CDR3 comprises 15 residues. Here the CDR3 reads CASSLIGQGGQPQHF. The CDR3, as DNA: TGTGCCAGCAGTTTAATCGGGCAGGGTGGTCAGCCCCAGCATTTT.

This clone has only a few counts. The chain joins TRBV15 to TRBJ1-3, with 8 bases aligning to TRBD1. Germline CDR1 is LNHNV and CDR2 is YYDKDF (reference sequence). Unmatched junction bases numbered 5, after V lost 3 bases and J lost 4 bases. The CDR3 covers 15 residues. CDR3 bases: TGTGCCACCAGCAGCGGCAGGGGGCAAGGAAACACCATATATTTT. Its translation: CATSSGRGQGNTIYF.

V and J are TRBV7-6 and TRBJ2-7; perhaps TRBD1 as D (7 bases). CDR3 length: 15 residues. The germline V and J ends were trimmed by 5 bases and 1 base, with 15 bases remaining between them. Germline values: CDR1 SGHVS, CDR2 FNYEAQ. CDR3 coding DNA: TGTGCCAGCAGCCCCCAGGGGGACTCATCCTACGAGCAGTACTTC. Protein sequence: CASSPQGDSSYEQYF.

This chain connects TRBV9 to TRBJ2-1; D call uncertain. The CDR3 has 13 amino acids. From germline, CDR1 is SGDLS and CDR2 YYNGEE. Trimming left V 0 bases short and J 4 bases short, with 5 bases between. CDR3 sequence reads: CASSVDSYNEQFF. The CDR3 bases are TGTGCCAGCAGCGTAGACAGTTACAATGAGCAGTTCTTC.

This clone was found a few times. This chain connects TRBV7-9 to TRBJ2-3; 9 bases agree with TRBD2. The CDR3 runs 15 residues. CDR1 is SEHNR, CDR2 FQNEAQ, per germline (reference sequence). Trimming took 3 bases from V and 0 from J; bases not matched to a gene: 1. CDR3 sequence (DNA): TGTGCCAGCAGCTTTACTAGCGGGAGCACAGATACGCAGTATTTT. Protein sequence: CASSFTSGSTDTQYF.

The rearrangement links TRBV2 to TRBJ1-4; 7 nucleotides align to TRBD1. Germline assignment: CDR1 SNHLY and CDR2 FYNNEI. This CDR3 has 14 residues. V dropped 6 bases and J dropped 5; count of bases not matched to a gene: 6. CDR3 protein: CASSRQGPNEKLFF. The CDR3 nucleotides read TGTGCCAGCAGCCGACAGGGCCCGAATGAAAAACTGTTTTTT.

Only one count was recorded for this clone. The V and J genes are TRBV30 and TRBJ1-4; D possibly corresponds to TRBD1 (5 bases). Trimming took off 2 bases at V and 4 bases at J, with 17 bases between the two ends. Germline CDR1 and CDR2: GTSNPN and SVGIG (reference sequence). The CDR3 is 16 amino acids. CDR3 sequence: CAWSPPTGSYNEKLFF. CDR3 in DNA: TGTGCCTGGAGTCCCCCAACAGGCTCTTATAATGAAAAACTGTTTTTT.

In this sample, this clone turned up once. The gene calls are TRBV5-4 and TRBJ2-5; 10 nucleotides align to TRBD1. V dropped 5 bases and J dropped 4; count of bases not matched to a gene: 14. This CDR3 is 17 amino acids long. CDR1 is SGHNT and CDR2 is YYREEE in the germline V gene (reference sequence). This chain's CDR3 is CASRKSTGGEGSETQYF. Here the CDR3 DNA reads TGTGCCAGCAGGAAGTCGACAGGGGGCGAGGGGTCAGAGACCCAGTACTTC.

The rearrangement uses TRBV19 and TRBJ1-3; D gene unclear. From germline, CDR1 is LNHDA and CDR2 SQIVND (reference sequence). With 5 bases removed from V and 2 bases from J, the gap between germline ends came to 10 bases. This CDR3 spans 14 amino acids. The CDR3 loop is CASSQVSTGNTIYF. CDR3 nucleotide sequence: TGTGCCAGTAGTCAAGTTTCAACTGGAAACACCATATATTTT. The whole variable domain, remainder taken from reference TRBV19 and TRBJ1-3, is DGGITQSPKYLFRKEGQNVTLSCEQNLNHDAMYWYRQDPGQGLRLIYYSQIVNDFQKGDIAEGYSVSREKKESFPLTVTSAQKNPTAFYLCASSQVSTGNTIYFGEGSWLTVV.

V and J are TRBV24-1 and TRBJ2-7; the D gene is possibly TRBD2 (5 bases). Trimming removed 4 bases at V and 2 bases at J, with 14 bases between. Germline CDR1 is KGHDR and CDR2 is SFDVKD. The CDR3 has 15 residues. Here the CDR3 reads CATSDRWRPTYEQYF. The CDR3 nucleotides are TGTGCCACCAGTGACAGATGGAGGCCGACCTACGAGCAGTACTTC.

The V call is TRBV18, the J call TRBJ2-3; 10 bases map to TRBD1. The CDR3 is 14 amino acids. V trimming: 2 bases; J trimming: 4 bases; junction bases outside the gene matches: 0. Germline V gives CDR1 KGHSH, CDR2 LQKENI. The CDR3 loop reads CASSPGTGADTQYF. The CDR3 DNA reads TGTGCCAGCTCACCAGGGACAGGGGCAGATACGCAGTATTTT.

This clone has a single count. The V call is TRBV30, the J call TRBJ2-3, with TRBD2 as a possible D gene (6 bases). The CDR3 extends over 15 amino acids. Trimming took off 2 bases at V and 2 bases at J, with 14 bases between the two ends. Germline loops: CDR1 GTSNPN, CDR2 SVGIG (reference sequence). The CDR3 here is CAWSRLDAHTDTQYF. The CDR3 DNA reads TGTGCCTGGAGTCGACTAGACGCGCACACAGATACGCAGTATTTT.

The V gene is TRBV24-1, the J gene TRBJ1-2; no definite D call. Between the trimmed V and J ends, which lost 1 base and 9 bases, there was a span of 14 bases. The CDR3 runs to 14 residues. Germline CDR1 reads KGHDR; CDR2 reads SFDVKD. CDR3: CATSDFSVPMSYTF. The CDR3 bases are TGTGCCACCAGTGATTTTTCGGTGCCTATGAGCTACACCTTC.

This clone was recorded only once. CDR3 amino acids: CASSPPGLAGGPQETQYF. In nucleotides, the CDR3 is TGTGCCAGCTCACCCCCAGGACTAGCGGGGGGGCCGCAGGAGACCCAGTACTTC. This chain links TRBV18 with TRBJ2-5, with 15 bases fitting TRBD2. This CDR3 contains 18 residues. V shed 3 bases and J 5 bases; nucleotides not matched to a gene: 10. Germline lookup yields CDR1 KGHSH and CDR2 LQKENI.

The rearrangement joins TRBV29-1 to TRBJ1-5; 8 bases are shared with TRBD1. Germline V lookup: CDR1 SQVTM, CDR2 ANQGSEA. The CDR3 contains 14 residues. V was clipped by 5 bases and J by 5 bases; unmatched bases: 8. This chain's CDR3 is CSVSSRGQDQPQHF. CDR3 DNA sequence: TGCAGCGTTTCGTCCAGGGGGCAAGATCAGCCCCAGCATTTT.

CDR3 nucleotide sequence: TGTGCCAGCAGCTTGGGACAATTGGAGGGTGAAAAACTGTTTTTT. This codes for CASSLGQLEGEKLFF. The chain couples TRBV28 to TRBJ1-4; D may be TRBD1 (6 bases). The ends were cut back, 6 bases at V and 7 bases at J, with 18 bases in the middle. Germline V lookup: CDR1 MDHEN, CDR2 SYDVKM. The CDR3 has 15 residues.

The chain recombines TRBV3-1 (or the pseudogene TRBV3-2) with TRBJ1-3; no reliable D call. The ends were cut back, 3 bases at V and 3 bases at J, with 3 bases in the middle. The CDR3 sequence is 12 residues long. Germline lookup yields CDR1 LGHDT and CDR2 YNNKEL (reference sequence). The CDR3 nucleotides read TGTGCCAGCAGCCAGTATGGAAACACCATATATTTT. It encodes CASSQYGNTIYF.

The rearrangement uses TRBV19 and TRBJ2-7, with D possibly called TRBD1 or TRBD2 (5 bases each). This CDR3 is built from 14 residues. Per the germline V gene, CDR1 is LNHDA and CDR2 is SQIVND (reference sequence). Trimming removed 3 bases from V and 5 bases from J, with 14 bases in between. CDR3 nucleotides: TGTGCCAGTAGTATGTGGGGGAGCGCGAACGAGCAGTACTTC. It is translated as CASSMWGSANEQYF.

The chain couples TRBV27 to TRBJ1-2; D is undetermined. V was trimmed by 0 bases and J by 1 base, leaving 9 bases between them. Germline V gives CDR1 MNHEY, CDR2 SMNVEV (reference sequence). The CDR3 is 15 amino acids. In nucleotides, the CDR3 is TGTGCCAGCAGTTTATCACAGCTAGGTAACTATGGCTACACCTTC. It encodes CASSLSQLGNYGYTF.